This T cell receptor beta chain derives from a study of CD8+ T cells in alopecia areata. As for this clone: Its antigen is unknown.

Treatment of the sample: oral pan-JAK inhibitor, 5-10 mg twice daily. RNA extraction and reverse transcription yielded cDNA as sequencing template. TCRdb's copy holds only in-frame clones and misses some; the assay was immunoSEQ multiplex PCR. The sample lists 150,000 to 250,000 clones, about three fifths occurring once. Germline V CDR1 and CDR2: MNHEY, SVGAGI. The CDR3 has 15 residues. V shed 6 bases, J shed 7 bases, and the junction held 10 bases outside the gene matches. Study results and caveats: Normal scalp had lower clonality than lesional scalp, with alopecia totalis/universalis lesions showing this most strongly. Mice showed TCR sharing more clearly than patients did, possibly owing to HLA. Given one nonresponder, whether baseline CD8+ expansion relates to response remains uncertain.

This chain links TRBV6-5 with TRBJ1-4; TRBD1 aligns across 8 bases. This clonotype was obtained from a human donor with alopecia areata. Specimen: CD4+ T cells sorted from blood, collected at week 24, from a patient treated with tofacitinib. The CDR3 region is CASRPQQGVGEKLFF. The CDR3 coding sequence is TGTGCCAGCAGACCACAACAGGGGGTTGGTGAAAAACTGTTTTTT.